This TCR beta chain is drawn from a study of CD8 T cells in ankylosing spondylitis. TCRdb used MiXCR to reprocess the 5' RACE reads, holding one entry per CDR3 protein. The sample contains 80,000 to 100,000 distinct CDR3 sequences, roughly 8.3% of which appear only once. CDR1 SGHTA and CDR2 FQGNSA come from the germline V gene. The CDR3 length is 16 residues. Trimming pared 2 bases from V and 0 bases from J, leaving 14 bases between. This chain joins TRBV7-2 and TRBJ2-7, with D perhaps TRBD2 (6 bases). The TCR originated in a male donor with ankylosing spondylitis or in good health (not recorded which). The specimen was blood, either unsorted or a sorted T cell fraction (not recorded which). As DNA, the CDR3 is TGTGCCAGCAGCTTACTATGGCGGGGTAGCTCCTACGAGCAGTACTTC. Translated, it gives CASSLLWRGSSYEQYF.